This paragraph reports one T cell receptor (beta chain). The sample originates from a study of shared clonotypes between healthy human individuals. Trimming pared 1 base from V and 2 bases from J, leaving 14 bases between. This CDR3 region has 16 residues. CDR1 and CDR2 (germline): SGHVS, FQNEAQ. Selected positively for CCR7 and CD45RO-negative, naive CD8 cells excluded terminally differentiated effector memory CD45RA+ cells. DNA at approximately 200 ng, about 30,000 T cell genomes, went into sorted-subset replicate PCRs. Source study methods: There were no quality scores in the junction-only immunoSEQ sequences, so filtering differed. Assay: immunoSEQ multiplex PCR; the TCRdb copy retains only in-frame clones and omits some. V and J calls and clone size are those listed in that table; D and trimming were worked out from the DNA. The sample contains roughly 1,800,000 clones, approximately 94% of which appear only once.

The clonotype originates from a man aged 18-30 years in good health. The chain joins TRBV7-8 to TRBJ1-2; D may be TRBD1 (6 bases). Sequenced material: naive CD8+ T cells sorted from blood. The CDR3, as DNA: TGTGCCAGCAGCTTAGGGGTTGGGGGCGCCAACTATGGCTACACCTTC. It codes for CASSLGVGGANYGYTF.